This T cell receptor (beta chain) was found in a study of T cell clonality in common variable immunodeficiency. Overall study findings and caveats: Fewer deletions and N-nucleotide insertions were reportedly seen in common variable immunodeficiency TCR beta sequences. Compared with healthy controls, CVID subjects showed increased TCRbeta clonality, mostly in about a third.

This clone was detected only a few times. Its antigen is unknown. The CDR3 end is not reached by the read, which stops 3 residues before it; the germline J gene fills it in. Germline assignment: CDR1 MNHEY and CDR2 SVGEGT. V was clipped by 4 bases and J by 0 bases; unmatched bases: 7. This CDR3 has 17 residues. The assay was immunoSEQ multiplex PCR, and TCRdb's table has in-frame clones only and misses some. This repertoire holds about 23,000 clones, and none appear only once. Both groups were predominantly of Caucasian heritage. The rearrangement links TRBV6-2 or TRBV6-3 to TRBJ2-4, with 9 bases that match TRBD2. The sequenced sample consisted of peripheral blood mononuclear cells. The clonotype was recovered from a human donor with common variable immunodeficiency. CDR3 sequence reads: CASSSIAGVGAKNIQYF. CDR3 bases read: TGTGCCAGCAGTTCAATAGCGGGAGTAGGAGCCAAAAACATT.